Following are 2 T cell receptor beta chains from one sample sequenced in a study of CXCR3-negative and CXCR3-positive naive CD8 T cells. TRB cDNA libraries were made by UMI-labeled 5' RACE. TCRdb reanalyzed the 5' RACE reads, giving one entry per CDR3 protein sequence and no DNA. This sample's table has about 53,000 distinct CDR3 sequences. The sequenced material came from naive CXCR3- CD8+ T cells from blood. Specified subset: CD45RO-CCR7+CD27+CD95- naive CD8+ T cells lacking CXCR3 (TNR3-). Every receptor here comes from a human donor in good health. Some clones in this sample may be carry-over from other donors' samples.

V and J are TRBV20-1 and TRBJ2-7; TCRdb's D gene call, TRBD2, goes unchecked for lack of DNA. The germline V gene encodes CDR1 DFQATT and CDR2 SNEGSKA (reference sequence). This CDR3 region has 17 residues. CDR3 region: CSAYPRRRLAGSYEQYF.

The rearrangement uses TRBV14 and TRBJ1-2. Germline V gene sequence: CDR1 SGHDN, CDR2 FVKESK. This CDR3 region has 14 residues. The CDR3 reads CASSQGPGVDGYTF.